This TCR beta chain derives from a study of T cell changes during pregnancy in multiple sclerosis. Trimming removed 2 bases from V and 6 bases from J; junction bases left unmatched: 5. From germline, CDR1 is MDHEN and CDR2 SYDVKM. This CDR3 is built from 15 residues. TCRdb's table, derived via immunoSEQ multiplex PCR, lists solely in-frame clones and lacks some. Among about 53,000 clones, about 90% were seen once, and the ten largest hold less than 0.6%. The sequence was obtained from a female donor with multiple sclerosis, enrolled in a pregnancy study. This specimen consisted of CD4+ T cells from peripheral blood mononuclear cells, obtained in the third trimester of pregnancy. This chain connects TRBV28 to TRBJ1-5, with 9 bases fitting TRBD1. DNA for the CDR3: TGTGCCAGCAGTTTAGGGGACAGGGTAATTCAGCCCCAGCATTTT. Protein product: CASSLGDRVIQPQHF. Full variable domain (outside the CDR3, taken from reference TRBV28 and TRBJ1-5): DVKVTQSSRYLVKRTGEKVFLECVQDMDHENMFWYRQDPGLGLRLIYFSYDVKMKEKGDIPEGYSVSREKKERFSLILESASTNQTSMYLCASSLGDRVIQPQHFGDGTRLSIL.